This T cell receptor beta chain derives from a study of blood T cell repertoires in COVID-19. In the original processing: It was from reference gene primer amplification that nucleated cell counts were estimated. TCRdb's table, derived via immunoSEQ multiplex PCR, lists solely in-frame clones and lacks some. V and J calls and clone size come straight from that table; D and trimming were deduced from the DNA. The data hold 350,000 to 450,000 clones, with around 92% observed a single time. The CDR3 extends over 15 amino acids. V was clipped by 0 bases and J by 2 bases, with 12 bases between them. Germline loops: CDR1 SGHRS, CDR2 YFSETQ.

Sequencing was performed on PBMCs or T cells enriched from blood (not recorded which). This clonotype was obtained from a woman in her twenties or thirties who had recovered from COVID-19. This chain connects TRBV5-1 to TRBJ2-7, with D maybe TRBD1 (6 bases). For the CDR3, the DNA is TGCGCCAGCAGCTTGGGATCCGGACAGACCTACGAGCAGTACTTC. This codes for CASSLGSGQTYEQYF. The variable domain in full, with the rest retrieved from reference TRBV5-1 and TRBJ2-7, is KAGVTQTPRYLIKTRGQQVTLSCSPISGHRSVSWYQQTPGQGLQFLFEYFSETQRNKGNFPGRFSGRQFSNSRSEMNVSTLELGDSALYLCASSLGSGQTYEQYFGPGTRLTVT.